Each of the 14 T cell receptor beta chains below was sequenced from the same sample in a study of blood T cell repertoires in COVID-19. This table comes from immunoSEQ multiplex PCR, and its TCRdb copy is limited to in-frame clones, with some not included. The data hold about 200,000 clones, with 86% observed a single time. The sample consisted of peripheral blood. The receptors stem from a man aged 50 to 60 with acute or convalescent COVID-19.

This clone came up once. The V and J genes are TRBV6-2 or TRBV6-3 and TRBJ1-1; 9 bases agree with TRBD1. J gave up 1 base and V 4 bases, and 4 bases lay outside the gene matches. Germline CDR1 and CDR2: MNHEY and SVGEGT. CDR3 length: 15 amino acids. In DNA, the CDR3 is TGTGCCAGCAGTTCCAGACAGGGGGAGAACACTGAAGCTTTCTTT. Protein product: CASSSRQGENTEAFF.

This clone has just one count. The rearrangement joins TRBV2 to TRBJ1-6; no definite D call. The germline gives CDR1 SNHLY, CDR2 FYNNEI. The length of the CDR3 is 10 residues. Trimming removed 1 base at V and 14 bases at J, with 3 bases between. The CDR3 spells CASSEGALHF. CDR3 coding DNA: TGTGCCAGCAGTGAAGGAGCCCTCCACTTT.

The rearrangement uses TRBV19 and TRBJ2-5, with 8 bases fitting TRBD1. Germline CDR1 and CDR2: LNHDA and SQIVND (reference sequence). Trimming cost V 3 bases and J 0 bases; bases outside gene matches: 9. CDR3 length: 17 residues. The CDR3 region is CASSILTGTGNQETQYF. The CDR3 DNA reads TGTGCCAGTAGTATTCTTACAGGGACAGGTAACCAAGAGACCCAGTACTTC.

CDR3 amino acids: CASSYSARDNQPQHF. For the CDR3, the DNA is TGTGCCAGCAGTTACTCGGCCAGGGACAATCAGCCCCAGCATTTT. The chain uses TRBV6-6 and TRBJ1-5; possibly TRBD1 for D (5 bases). Between the trimmed V and J ends, which lost 0 bases and 3 bases, there was a span of 9 bases. The CDR3 is 15 residues long. Germline loops: CDR1 MNHNY, CDR2 SVGAGI (reference sequence).

This sequence joins TRBV30 and TRBJ2-7, with 10 bases that match TRBD2. Per the germline V gene, CDR1 is GTSNPN and CDR2 is SVGIG (reference sequence). CDR3 length: 15 residues. V lost 1 base to trimming and J lost 4 bases; unmatched junction nucleotides: 7. CDR3 loop: CAWSGVAGGSYEQYF. The CDR3 bases are TGTGCCTGGAGTGGGGTAGCGGGGGGTTCTTACGAGCAGTACTTC.

The V and J genes are TRBV5-1 and TRBJ1-2; 7 bases line up with TRBD1. This CDR3 region has 13 residues. Germline CDR1 is SGHRS and CDR2 is YFSETQ. V dropped 4 bases and J dropped 8; count of bases not matched to a gene: 8. CDR3 in amino acids: CASSPEGAEGYTF. The DNA for the CDR3 is TGCGCCAGCAGCCCGGAGGGGGCGGAAGGCTACACCTTC. Supplemented by reference TRBV5-1 and TRBJ1-2, the full variable domain reads KAGVTQTPRYLIKTRGQQVTLSCSPISGHRSVSWYQQTPGQGLQFLFEYFSETQRNKGNFPGRFSGRQFSNSRSEMNVSTLELGDSALYLCASSPEGAEGYTFGSGTRLTVV.

This clone was observed a few times. V and J are TRBV28 and TRBJ1-5; 10 bases map to TRBD1. The CDR3 covers 14 residues. V lost 4 bases and J lost 11; bases outside the gene matches: 8. Germline CDR1 reads MDHEN; CDR2 reads SYDVKM. This chain's CDR3 is CASSSRTGGMAQHF. The CDR3 DNA is TGTGCCAGCAGTTCCAGGACAGGGGGGATGGCCCAGCATTTT.

This chain links TRBV6-6 with TRBJ2-2; TRBD1 agrees at 7 bases. V was pared by 2 bases and J by 4 bases, with 7 bases of the junction left unmatched. The CDR3 covers 16 residues. From germline, CDR1 is MNHNY and CDR2 SVGAGI (reference sequence). The CDR3 reads CASSYTGQKATGELFF. The CDR3 DNA follows: TGTGCCAGCAGTTACACGGGACAGAAGGCCACCGGGGAGCTGTTTTTT.

This sequence joins TRBV5-5 and TRBJ1-6; TRBD1 agrees at 8 bases. The length of the CDR3 is 15 residues. The junction had 5 bases not matched to a gene; V was cut back by 4 bases and J by 5 bases. Germline V gene sequence: CDR1 SGHKS, CDR2 YYEKEE (reference sequence). The CDR3 nucleotides are TGTGCCAGCAGCATCCGACAGGGGAATAATTCACCCCTCCACTTT. It translates to CASSIRQGNNSPLHF.

In this sample, this clone turned up once. The V call is TRBV5-1, the J call TRBJ2-1, with D unclear. Germline CDR1 reads SGHRS; CDR2 reads YFSETQ. The length of the CDR3 is 14 residues. V lost 4 bases and J lost 3, with 11 bases in between. CDR3 loop: CASSVTTYYNEQFF. The CDR3 DNA follows: TGCGCCAGCAGCGTAACTACTTACTACAATGAGCAGTTCTTC.

This clone showed up just once. This chain links TRBV19 with TRBJ2-4, with a possible D match to TRBD1 (5 bases). V lost 5 bases, J lost 0 bases, and 17 bases lay in between. Germline assignment: CDR1 LNHDA and CDR2 SQIVND (reference sequence). This CDR3 has 17 amino acids. CDR3 DNA: TGTGCCAGTAGTTCACCTCCGGGCAGGGCAGCCAAAAACATTCAGTACTTC. The encoded protein is CASSSPPGRAAKNIQYF.

The V and J genes are TRBV18 and TRBJ1-4, with D uncertain. Deletions cut 0 bases from V and 8 bases from J, with 13 bases between. Germline CDR1 KGHSH, CDR2 LQKENI. The CDR3 covers 15 residues. CDR3 region: CASSPPTTQREKLFF. CDR3 nucleotide sequence: TGTGCCAGCTCACCACCAACAACCCAGAGGGAAAAACTGTTTTTT.

This clone was observed a single time. The rearrangement joins TRBV19 to TRBJ1-2; TRBD1 matches at 7 bases. The J segment lost 7 bases and the V segment lost 5 bases, leaving 7 bases of the junction unmatched. The CDR3 has 13 amino acids. CDR1 LNHDA and CDR2 SQIVND come from the germline V gene (reference sequence). The CDR3 loop is CASSLRTGSGYTF. CDR3 sequence (DNA): TGTGCCAGTAGTCTTAGGACAGGATCTGGCTACACCTTC.

The rearrangement uses TRBV12-3 or TRBV12-4 and TRBJ1-2; no clear D gene. The V end was cut by 3 bases, the J end by 1 base, with 6 bases between. The CDR3 covers 13 residues. CDR3 protein: CASSFVYNYGYTF. DNA of the CDR3: TGTGCCAGCAGTTTTGTGTATAACTATGGCTACACCTTC.